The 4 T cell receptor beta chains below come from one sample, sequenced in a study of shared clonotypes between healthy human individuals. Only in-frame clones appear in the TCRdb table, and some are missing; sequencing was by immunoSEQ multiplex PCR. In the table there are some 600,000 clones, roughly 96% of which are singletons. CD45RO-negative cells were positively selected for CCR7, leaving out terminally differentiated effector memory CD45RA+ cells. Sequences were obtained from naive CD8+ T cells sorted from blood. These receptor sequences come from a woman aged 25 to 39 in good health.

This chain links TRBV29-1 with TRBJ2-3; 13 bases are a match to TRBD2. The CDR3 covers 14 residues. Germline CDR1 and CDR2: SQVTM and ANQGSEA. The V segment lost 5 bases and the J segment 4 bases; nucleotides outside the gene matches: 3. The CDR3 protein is CSVRTSGSADTQYF. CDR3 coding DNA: TGCAGCGTTCGGACTAGCGGGAGTGCAGATACGCAGTATTTT.

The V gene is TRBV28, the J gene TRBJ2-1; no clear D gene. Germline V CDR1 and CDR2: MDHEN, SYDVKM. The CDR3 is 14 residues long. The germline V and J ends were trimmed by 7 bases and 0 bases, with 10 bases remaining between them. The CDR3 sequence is CASTLGSSYNEQFF. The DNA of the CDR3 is TGTGCCAGCACCCTCGGTAGCTCCTACAATGAGCAGTTCTTC. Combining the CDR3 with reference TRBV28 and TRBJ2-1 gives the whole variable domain DVKVTQSSRYLVKRTGEKVFLECVQDMDHENMFWYRQDPGLGLRLIYFSYDVKMKEKGDIPEGYSVSREKKERFSLILESASTNQTSMYLCASTLGSSYNEQFFGPGTRLTVL.

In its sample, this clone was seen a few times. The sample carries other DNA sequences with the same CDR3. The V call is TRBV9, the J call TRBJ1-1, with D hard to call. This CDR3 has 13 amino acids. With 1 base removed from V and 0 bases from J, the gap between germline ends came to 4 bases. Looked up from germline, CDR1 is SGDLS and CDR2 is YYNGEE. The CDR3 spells CASSVYLNTEAFF. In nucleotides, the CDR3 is TGTGCCAGCAGCGTATACCTGAACACTGAAGCTTTCTTT.

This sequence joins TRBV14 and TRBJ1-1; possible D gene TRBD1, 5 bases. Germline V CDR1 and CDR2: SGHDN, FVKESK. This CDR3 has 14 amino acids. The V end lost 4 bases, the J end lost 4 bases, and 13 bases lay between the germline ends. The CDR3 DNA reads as TGTGCCAGCAGCCTGGGGGGTACGGGCACTGAAGCTTTCTTT. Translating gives CASSLGGTGTEAFF.